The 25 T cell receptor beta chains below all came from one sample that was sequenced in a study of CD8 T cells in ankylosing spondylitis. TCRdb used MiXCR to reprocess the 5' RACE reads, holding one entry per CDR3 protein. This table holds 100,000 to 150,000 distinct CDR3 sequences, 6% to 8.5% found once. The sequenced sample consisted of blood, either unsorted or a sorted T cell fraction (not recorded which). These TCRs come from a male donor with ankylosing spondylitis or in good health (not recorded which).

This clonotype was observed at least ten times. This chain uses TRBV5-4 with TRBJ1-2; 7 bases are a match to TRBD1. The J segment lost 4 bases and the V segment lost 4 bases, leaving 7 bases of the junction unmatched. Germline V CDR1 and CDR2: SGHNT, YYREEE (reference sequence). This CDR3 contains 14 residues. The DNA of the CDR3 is TGTGCCAGCAGCCCGGACAGGTTGCCCTATGGCTACACCTTC. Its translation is CASSPDRLPYGYTF.

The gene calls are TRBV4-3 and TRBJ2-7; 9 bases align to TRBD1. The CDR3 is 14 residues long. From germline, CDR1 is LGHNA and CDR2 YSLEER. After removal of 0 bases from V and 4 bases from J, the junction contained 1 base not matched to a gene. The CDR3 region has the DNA TGCGCCAGCAGCCAAGAGGACAGGGGTTACGAGCAGTACTTC. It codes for CASSQEDRGYEQYF.

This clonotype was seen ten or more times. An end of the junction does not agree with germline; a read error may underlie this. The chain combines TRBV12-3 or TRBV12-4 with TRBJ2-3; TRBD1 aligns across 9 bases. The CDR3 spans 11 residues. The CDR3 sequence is CASSSTGGKDF. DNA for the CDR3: TGTGCCAGCAGTTCAACAGGGGGCAAGGATTTT.

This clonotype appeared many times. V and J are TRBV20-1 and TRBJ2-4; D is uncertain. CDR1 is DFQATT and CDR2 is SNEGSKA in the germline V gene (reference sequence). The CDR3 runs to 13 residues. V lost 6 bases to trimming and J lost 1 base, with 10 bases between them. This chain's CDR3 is CSAGWTAKNIQYF. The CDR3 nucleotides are TGCAGTGCAGGGTGGACGGCCAAAAACATTCAGTACTTC.

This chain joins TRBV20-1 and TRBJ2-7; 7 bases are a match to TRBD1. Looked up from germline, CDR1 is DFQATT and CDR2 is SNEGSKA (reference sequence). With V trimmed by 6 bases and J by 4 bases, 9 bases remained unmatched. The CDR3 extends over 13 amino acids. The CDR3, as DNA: TGCAGTGCCAAGACGACAGGGCCTTACGAGCAGTACTTC. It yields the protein CSAKTTGPYEQYF.

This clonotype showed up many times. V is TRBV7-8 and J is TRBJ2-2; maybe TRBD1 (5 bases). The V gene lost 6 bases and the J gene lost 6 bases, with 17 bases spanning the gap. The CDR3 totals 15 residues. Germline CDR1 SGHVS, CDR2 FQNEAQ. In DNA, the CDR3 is TGTGCCAGCAGACTCGACAGTAGTGGGCCCGGGGAGCTGTTTTTT. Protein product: CASRLDSSGPGELFF.

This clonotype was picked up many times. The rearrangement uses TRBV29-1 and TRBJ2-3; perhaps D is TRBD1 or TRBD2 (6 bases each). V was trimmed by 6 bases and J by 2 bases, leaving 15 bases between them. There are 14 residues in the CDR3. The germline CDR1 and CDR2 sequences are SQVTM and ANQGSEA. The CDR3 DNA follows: TGCAGCGTCGCGGGGTCAGGGGACACAGATACGCAGTATTTT. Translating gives CSVAGSGDTDTQYF.

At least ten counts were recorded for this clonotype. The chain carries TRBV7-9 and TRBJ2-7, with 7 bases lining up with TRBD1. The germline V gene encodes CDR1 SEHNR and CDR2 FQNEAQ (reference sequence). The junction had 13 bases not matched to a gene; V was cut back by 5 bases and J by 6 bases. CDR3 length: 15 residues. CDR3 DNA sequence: TGTGCCAGCAGCATCTTTCCTACAGGGGTGGGCGAGCAGTACTTC. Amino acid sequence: CASSIFPTGVGEQYF.

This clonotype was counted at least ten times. Here the CDR3 DNA reads TGTGCCAGCAGTCGGGGGGAAGACGATTCACCCCTCCACTTT. This encodes CASSRGEDDSPLHF. V gene TRBV6-1 combines with J gene TRBJ1-6; TRBD1 is a possible D gene (5 bases). This CDR3 region has 14 residues. Germline V lookup: CDR1 MNHNS, CDR2 SASEGT. V was shortened by 5 bases and J by 8 bases, with 13 bases between the two germline ends.

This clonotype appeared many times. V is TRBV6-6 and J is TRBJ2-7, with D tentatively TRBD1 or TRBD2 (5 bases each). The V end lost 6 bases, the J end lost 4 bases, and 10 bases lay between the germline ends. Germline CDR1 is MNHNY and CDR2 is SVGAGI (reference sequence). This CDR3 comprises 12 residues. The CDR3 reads CASSPGRYEQYF. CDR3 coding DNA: TGTGCCAGCAGCCCGGGGCGTTACGAGCAGTACTTC.

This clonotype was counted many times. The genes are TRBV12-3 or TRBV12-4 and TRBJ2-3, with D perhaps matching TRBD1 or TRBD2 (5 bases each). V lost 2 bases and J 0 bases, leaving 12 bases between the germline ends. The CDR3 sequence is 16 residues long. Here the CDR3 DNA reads TGTGCCAGCAGTTTAAGTCCGGGACCAAGCACAGATACGCAGTATTTT. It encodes CASSLSPGPSTDTQYF.

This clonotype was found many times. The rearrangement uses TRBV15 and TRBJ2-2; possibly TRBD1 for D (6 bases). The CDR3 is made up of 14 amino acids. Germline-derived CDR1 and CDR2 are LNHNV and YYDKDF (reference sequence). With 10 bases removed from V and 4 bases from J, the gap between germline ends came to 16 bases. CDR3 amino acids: CAIRTGRGTGELFF. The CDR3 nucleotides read TGTGCCATCCGGACTGGCAGGGGCACCGGGGAGCTGTTTTTT.

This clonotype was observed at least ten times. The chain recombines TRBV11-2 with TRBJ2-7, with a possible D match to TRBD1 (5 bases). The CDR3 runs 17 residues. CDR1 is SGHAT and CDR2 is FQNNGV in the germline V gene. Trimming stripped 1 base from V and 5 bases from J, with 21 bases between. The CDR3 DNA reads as TGTGCCAGCAGCTTAGGTGCTTCTTGGCAGGGTGAGAACGAGCAGTACTTC. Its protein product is CASSLGASWQGENEQYF.

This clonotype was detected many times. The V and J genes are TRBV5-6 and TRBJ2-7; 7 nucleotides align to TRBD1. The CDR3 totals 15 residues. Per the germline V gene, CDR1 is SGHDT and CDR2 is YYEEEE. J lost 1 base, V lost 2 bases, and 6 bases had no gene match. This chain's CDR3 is CASSFFRDRSYEQYF. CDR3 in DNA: TGTGCCAGCAGCTTCTTCCGGGACAGATCCTACGAGCAGTACTTC.

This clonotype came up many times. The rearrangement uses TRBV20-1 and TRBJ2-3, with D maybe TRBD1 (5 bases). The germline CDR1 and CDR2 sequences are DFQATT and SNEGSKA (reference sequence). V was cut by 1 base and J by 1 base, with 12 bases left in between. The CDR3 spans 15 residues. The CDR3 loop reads CSARVGQLGTDTQYF. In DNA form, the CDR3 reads TGCAGTGCTAGAGTGGGGCAACTTGGCACAGATACGCAGTATTTT.

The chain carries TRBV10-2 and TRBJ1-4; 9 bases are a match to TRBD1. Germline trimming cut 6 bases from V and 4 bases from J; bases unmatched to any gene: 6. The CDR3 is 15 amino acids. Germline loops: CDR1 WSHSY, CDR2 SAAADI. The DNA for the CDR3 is TGCGCCAGCAGCGAAGGGACAGGGAATAATGAAAAACTGTTTTTT. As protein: CASSEGTGNNEKLFF.

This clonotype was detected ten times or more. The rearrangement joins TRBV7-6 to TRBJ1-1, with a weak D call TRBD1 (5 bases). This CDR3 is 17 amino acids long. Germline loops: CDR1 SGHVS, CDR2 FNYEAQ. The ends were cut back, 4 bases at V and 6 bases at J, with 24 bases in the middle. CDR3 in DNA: TGTGCCAGCAGCTCCAGTGGGGGACCCCTATCTTCAGCTGAAGCTTTCTTT. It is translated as CASSSSGGPLSSAEAFF.

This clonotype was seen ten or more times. The CDR3 nucleotides are TGCAGTGCTAGCCCAGCGGGCATCTCCTACAATGAGCAGTTCTTC. Its translation is CSASPAGISYNEQFF. The genes are TRBV20-1 and TRBJ2-1; D is perhaps TRBD2 (6 bases). The germline gives CDR1 DFQATT, CDR2 SNEGSKA (reference sequence). This CDR3 region has 15 residues. The germline V and J ends were trimmed by 3 bases and 0 bases, with 12 bases remaining between them.

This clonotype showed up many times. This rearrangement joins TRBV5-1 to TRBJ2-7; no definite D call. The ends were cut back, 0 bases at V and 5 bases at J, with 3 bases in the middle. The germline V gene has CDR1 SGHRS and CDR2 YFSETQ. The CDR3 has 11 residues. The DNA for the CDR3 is TGCGCCAGCAGCTTGGGGCACGAGCAGTACTTC. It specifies CASSLGHEQYF. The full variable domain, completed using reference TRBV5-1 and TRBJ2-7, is KAGVTQTPRYLIKTRGQQVTLSCSPISGHRSVSWYQQTPGQGLQFLFEYFSETQRNKGNFPGRFSGRQFSNSRSEMNVSTLELGDSALYLCASSLGHEQYFGPGTRLTVT.

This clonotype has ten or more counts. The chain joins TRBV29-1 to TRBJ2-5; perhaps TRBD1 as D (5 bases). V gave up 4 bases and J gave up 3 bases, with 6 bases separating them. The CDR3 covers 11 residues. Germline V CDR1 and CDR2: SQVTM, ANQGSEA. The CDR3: CSVAREETQYF. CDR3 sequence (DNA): TGCAGCGTTGCCAGGGAAGAGACCCAGTACTTC.

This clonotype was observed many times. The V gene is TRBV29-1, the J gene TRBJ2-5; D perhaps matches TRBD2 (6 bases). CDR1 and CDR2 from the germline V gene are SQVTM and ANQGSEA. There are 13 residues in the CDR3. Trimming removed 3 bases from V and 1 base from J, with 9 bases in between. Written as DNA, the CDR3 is TGCAGCGTTGACCTGGGGGGCCAAGAGACCCAGTACTTC. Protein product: CSVDLGGQETQYF.

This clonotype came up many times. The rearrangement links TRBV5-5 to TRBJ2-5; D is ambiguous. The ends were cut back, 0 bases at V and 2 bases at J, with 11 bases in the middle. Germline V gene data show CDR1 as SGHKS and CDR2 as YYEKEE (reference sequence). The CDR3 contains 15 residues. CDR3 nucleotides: TGTGCCAGCAGCTTGGGATTCGGCAGTCAAGAGACCCAGTACTTC. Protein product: CASSLGFGSQETQYF.

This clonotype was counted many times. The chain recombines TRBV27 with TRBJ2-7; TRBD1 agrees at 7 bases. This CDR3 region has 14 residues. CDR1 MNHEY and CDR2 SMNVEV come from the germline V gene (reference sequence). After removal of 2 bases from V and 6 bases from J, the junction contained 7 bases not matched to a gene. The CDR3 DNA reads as TGTGCCAGCAGTTTAACCGGGACAGCCAGCGAGCAGTACTTC. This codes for CASSLTGTASEQYF.

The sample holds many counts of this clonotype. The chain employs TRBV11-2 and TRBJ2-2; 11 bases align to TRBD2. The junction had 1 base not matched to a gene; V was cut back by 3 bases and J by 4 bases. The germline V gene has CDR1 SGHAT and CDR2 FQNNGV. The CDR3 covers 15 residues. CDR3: CASSFGLAGTGELFF. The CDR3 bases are TGTGCCAGCAGCTTCGGACTAGCGGGCACCGGGGAGCTGTTTTTT. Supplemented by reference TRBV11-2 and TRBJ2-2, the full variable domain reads EAGVAQSPRYKIIEKRQSVAFWCNPISGHATLYWYQQILGQGPKLLIQFQNNGVVDDSQLPKDRFSAERLKGVDSTLKIQPAKLEDSAVYLCASSFGLAGTGELFFGEGSRLTVL.

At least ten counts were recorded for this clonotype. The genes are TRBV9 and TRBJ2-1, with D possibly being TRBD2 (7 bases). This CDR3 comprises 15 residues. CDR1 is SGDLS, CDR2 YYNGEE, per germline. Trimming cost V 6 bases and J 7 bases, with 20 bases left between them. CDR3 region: CASTMGAGAGNEQFF. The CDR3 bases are TGTGCCAGCACGATGGGCGCGGGGGCCGGGAATGAGCAGTTCTTC.